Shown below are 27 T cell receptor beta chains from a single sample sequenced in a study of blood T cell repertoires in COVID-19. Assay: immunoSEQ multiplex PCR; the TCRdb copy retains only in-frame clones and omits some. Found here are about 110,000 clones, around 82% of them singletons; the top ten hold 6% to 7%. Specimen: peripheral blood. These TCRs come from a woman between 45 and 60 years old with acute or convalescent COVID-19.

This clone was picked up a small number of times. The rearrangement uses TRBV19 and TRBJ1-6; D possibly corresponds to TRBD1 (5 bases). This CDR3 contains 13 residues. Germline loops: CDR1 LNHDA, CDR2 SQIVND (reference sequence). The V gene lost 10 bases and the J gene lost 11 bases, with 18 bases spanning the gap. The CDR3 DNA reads TGTGCCACCTCCCCAGGGCAGGGAACACCCCTCCACTTT. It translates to CATSPGQGTPLHF.

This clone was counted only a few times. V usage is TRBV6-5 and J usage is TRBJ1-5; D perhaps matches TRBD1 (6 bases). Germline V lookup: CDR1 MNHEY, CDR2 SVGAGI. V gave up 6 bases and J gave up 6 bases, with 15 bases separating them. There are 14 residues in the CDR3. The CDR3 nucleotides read TGTGCCAGCAGCGGTCACAGGGAGCGTCAGCCCCAGCATTTT. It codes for CASSGHRERQPQHF.

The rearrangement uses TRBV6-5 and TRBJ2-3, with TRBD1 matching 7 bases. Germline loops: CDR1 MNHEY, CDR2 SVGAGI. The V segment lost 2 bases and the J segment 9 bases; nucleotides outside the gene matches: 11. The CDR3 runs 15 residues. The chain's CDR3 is CASSYGSGGWGTQYF. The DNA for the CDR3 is TGTGCCAGCAGTTACGGGTCAGGGGGTTGGGGAACGCAGTATTTT.

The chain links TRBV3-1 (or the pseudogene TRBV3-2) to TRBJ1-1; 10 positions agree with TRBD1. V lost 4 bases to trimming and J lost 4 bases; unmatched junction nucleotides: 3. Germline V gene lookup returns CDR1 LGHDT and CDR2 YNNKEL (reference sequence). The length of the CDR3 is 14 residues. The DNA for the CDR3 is TGTGCCAGCAGCCTAGGGGACAGGGGCACTGAAGCTTTCTTT. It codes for CASSLGDRGTEAFF.

This CDR3 is CASSRPGQNSPLHF. The CDR3 DNA is TGTGCCAGCAGCCGTCCAGGACAGAATTCACCCCTCCACTTT. The chain joins TRBV11-2 to TRBJ1-6, with D possibly being TRBD1 (6 bases). V dropped 5 bases and J dropped 7 bases, with 12 bases sitting between them. CDR1 SGHAT and CDR2 FQNNGV come from the germline V gene. The CDR3 extends over 14 amino acids.

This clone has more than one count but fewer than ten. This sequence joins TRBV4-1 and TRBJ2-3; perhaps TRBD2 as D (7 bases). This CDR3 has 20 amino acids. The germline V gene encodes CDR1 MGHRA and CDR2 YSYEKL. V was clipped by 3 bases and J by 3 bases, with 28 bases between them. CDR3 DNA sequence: TGCGCCAGCAGCCACCAACAGGGTTTGAGGGGGGGGGAGAGGACAGATACGCAGTATTTT. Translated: CASSHQQGLRGGERTDTQYF.

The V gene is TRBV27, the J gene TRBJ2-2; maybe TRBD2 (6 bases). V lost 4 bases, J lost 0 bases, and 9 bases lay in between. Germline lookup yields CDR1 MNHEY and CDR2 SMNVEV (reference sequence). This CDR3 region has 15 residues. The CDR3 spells CASSWLAPNTGELFF. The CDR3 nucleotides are TGTGCCAGCAGTTGGCTAGCGCCGAACACCGGGGAGCTGTTTTTT.

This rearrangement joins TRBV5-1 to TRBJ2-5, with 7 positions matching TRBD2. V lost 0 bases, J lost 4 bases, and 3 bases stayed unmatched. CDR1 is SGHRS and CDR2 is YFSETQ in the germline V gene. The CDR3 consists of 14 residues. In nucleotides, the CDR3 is TGCGCCAGCAGCTTGGCGGGGGGTAGAGAGACCCAGTACTTC. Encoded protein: CASSLAGGRETQYF.

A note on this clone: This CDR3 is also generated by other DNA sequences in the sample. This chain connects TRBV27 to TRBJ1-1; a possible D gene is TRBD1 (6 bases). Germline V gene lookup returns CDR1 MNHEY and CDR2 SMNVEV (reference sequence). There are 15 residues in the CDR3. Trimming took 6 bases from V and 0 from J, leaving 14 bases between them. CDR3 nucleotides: TGTGCCAGCAGCTTAGGGGGGGGAATGAACACTGAAGCTTTCTTT. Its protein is CASSLGGGMNTEAFF.

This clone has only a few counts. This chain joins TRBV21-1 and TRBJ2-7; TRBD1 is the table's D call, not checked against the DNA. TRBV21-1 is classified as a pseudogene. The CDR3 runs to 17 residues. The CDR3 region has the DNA TGTGCCAGCAGCAAAGTTAAGCAGGGGGCGTTCACCTACGAGCAGTACTTC. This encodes CASSKVKQGAFTYEQYF.

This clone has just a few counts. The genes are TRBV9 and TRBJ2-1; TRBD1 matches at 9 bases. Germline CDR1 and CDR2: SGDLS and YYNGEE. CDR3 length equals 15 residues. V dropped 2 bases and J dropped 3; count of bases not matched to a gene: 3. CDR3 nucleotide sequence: TGTGCCAGCAGCGTCGGACAGGGGTTCTACAATGAGCAGTTCTTC. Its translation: CASSVGQGFYNEQFF.

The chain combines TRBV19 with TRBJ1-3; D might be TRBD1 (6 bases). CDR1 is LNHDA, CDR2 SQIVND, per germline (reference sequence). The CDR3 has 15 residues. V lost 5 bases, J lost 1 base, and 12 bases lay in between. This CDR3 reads CASSYTGISGNTIYF. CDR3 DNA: TGTGCCAGTAGTTACACAGGGATTTCTGGAAACACCATATATTTT.

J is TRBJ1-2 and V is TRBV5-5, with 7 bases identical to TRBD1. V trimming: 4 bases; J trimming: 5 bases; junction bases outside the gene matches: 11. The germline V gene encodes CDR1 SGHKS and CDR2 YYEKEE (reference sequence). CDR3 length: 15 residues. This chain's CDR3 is CASSPSQGTQYGYTF. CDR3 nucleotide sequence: TGTGCCAGCAGCCCGTCACAGGGGACTCAATATGGCTACACCTTC.

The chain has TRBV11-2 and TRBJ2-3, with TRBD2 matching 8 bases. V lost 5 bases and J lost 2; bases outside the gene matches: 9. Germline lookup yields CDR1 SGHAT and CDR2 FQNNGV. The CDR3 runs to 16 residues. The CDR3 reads CASSPGTSFITDTQYF. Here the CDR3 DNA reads TGTGCCAGCAGCCCGGGGACTAGTTTTATCACAGATACGCAGTATTTT.

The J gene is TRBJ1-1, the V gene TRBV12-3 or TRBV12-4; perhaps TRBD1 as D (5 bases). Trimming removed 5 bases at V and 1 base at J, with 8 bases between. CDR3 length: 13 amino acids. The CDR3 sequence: CASSATGNTEAFF. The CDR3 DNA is TGTGCCAGCAGTGCTACAGGGAACACTGAAGCTTTCTTT.

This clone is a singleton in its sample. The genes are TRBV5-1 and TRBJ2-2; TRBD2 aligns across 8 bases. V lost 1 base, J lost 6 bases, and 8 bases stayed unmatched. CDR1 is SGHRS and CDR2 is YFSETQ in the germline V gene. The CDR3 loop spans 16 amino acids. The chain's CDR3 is CASSLRSGGMAGELFF. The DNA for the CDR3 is TGCGCCAGCAGCTTGAGGAGCGGGGGTATGGCCGGGGAGCTGTTTTTT.

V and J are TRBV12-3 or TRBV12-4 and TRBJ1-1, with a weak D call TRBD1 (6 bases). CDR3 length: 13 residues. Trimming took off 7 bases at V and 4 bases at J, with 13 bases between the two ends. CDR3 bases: TGTGCCAGCACCAGGGGCGTGGGCACTGAAGCTTTCTTT. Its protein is CASTRGVGTEAFF.

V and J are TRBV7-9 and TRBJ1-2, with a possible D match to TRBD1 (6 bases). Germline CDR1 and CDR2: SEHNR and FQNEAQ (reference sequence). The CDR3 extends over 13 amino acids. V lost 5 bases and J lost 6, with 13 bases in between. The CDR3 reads CASSISGENGYTF. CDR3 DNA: TGTGCCAGCAGCATATCAGGGGAGAATGGCTACACCTTC. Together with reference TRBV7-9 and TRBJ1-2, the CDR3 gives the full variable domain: DTGVSQNPRHKITKRGQNVTFRCDPISEHNRLYWYRQTLGQGPEFLTYFQNEAQLEKSRLLSDRFSAERPKGSFSTLEIQRTEQGDSAMYLCASSISGENGYTFGSGTRLTVV.

The CDR3 spells CASSFFQNLISSGNTIYF. In DNA form, the CDR3 reads TGTGCCAGCAGCTTTTTCCAGAATTTAATTTCCTCTGGAAACACCATATATTTT. The chain is built from TRBV7-9 and TRBJ1-3, with D uncertain. Per the germline V gene, CDR1 is SEHNR and CDR2 is FQNEAQ (reference sequence). V shed 3 bases and J shed 0 bases, with 18 bases lying between them. This CDR3 has 18 amino acids.

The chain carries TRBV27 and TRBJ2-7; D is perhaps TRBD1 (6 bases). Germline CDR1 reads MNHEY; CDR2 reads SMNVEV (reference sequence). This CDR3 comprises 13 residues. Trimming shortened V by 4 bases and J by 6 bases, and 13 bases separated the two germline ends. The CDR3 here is CASSSHRDREQYF. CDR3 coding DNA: TGTGCCAGCAGTTCCCACAGGGACCGCGAGCAGTACTTC.

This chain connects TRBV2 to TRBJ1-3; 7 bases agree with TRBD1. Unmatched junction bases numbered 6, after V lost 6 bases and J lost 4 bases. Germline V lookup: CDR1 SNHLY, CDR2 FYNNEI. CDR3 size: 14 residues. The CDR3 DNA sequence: TGTGCCAGCAGCGTACAGGGGCGCGGAAACACCATATATTTT. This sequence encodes CASSVQGRGNTIYF. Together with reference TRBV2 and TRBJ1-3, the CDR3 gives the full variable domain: EPEVTQTPSHQVTQMGQEVILRCVPISNHLYFYWYRQILGQKVEFLVSFYNNEISEKSEIFDDQFSVERPDGSNFTLKIRSTKLEDSAMYFCASSVQGRGNTIYFGEGSWLTVV.

The CDR3 DNA reads TGTGCCAGCAAACGACTAGCGGGGGAGTACAATGAGCAGTTCTTC. Residues: CASKRLAGEYNEQFF. V and J are TRBV3-1 (or the pseudogene TRBV3-2) and TRBJ2-1; TRBD2 matches at 12 bases. The CDR3 has 15 amino acids. CDR1 is LGHDT, CDR2 YNNKEL, per germline (reference sequence). The ends lost 7 bases at V and 4 bases at J; junction bases unmatched: 5.

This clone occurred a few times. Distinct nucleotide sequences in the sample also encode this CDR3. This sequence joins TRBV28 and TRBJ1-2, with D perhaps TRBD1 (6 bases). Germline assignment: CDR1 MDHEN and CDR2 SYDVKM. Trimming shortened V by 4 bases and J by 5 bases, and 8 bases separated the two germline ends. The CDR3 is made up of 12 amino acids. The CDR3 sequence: CASSSTGYGYTF. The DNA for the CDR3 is TGTGCCAGCAGTTCCACAGGGTATGGCTACACCTTC.

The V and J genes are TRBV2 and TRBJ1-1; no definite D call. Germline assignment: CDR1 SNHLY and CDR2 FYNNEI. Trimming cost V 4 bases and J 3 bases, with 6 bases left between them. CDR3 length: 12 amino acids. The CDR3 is CASSVWHTEAFF. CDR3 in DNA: TGTGCCAGCAGTGTGTGGCACACTGAAGCTTTCTTT.

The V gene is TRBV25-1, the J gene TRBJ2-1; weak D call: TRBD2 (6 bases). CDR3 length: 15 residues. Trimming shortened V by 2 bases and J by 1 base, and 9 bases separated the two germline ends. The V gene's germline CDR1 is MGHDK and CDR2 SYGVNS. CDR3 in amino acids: CASSEAAGSYNEQFF. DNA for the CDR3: TGTGCCAGCAGTGAAGCAGCGGGTTCCTACAATGAGCAGTTCTTC.

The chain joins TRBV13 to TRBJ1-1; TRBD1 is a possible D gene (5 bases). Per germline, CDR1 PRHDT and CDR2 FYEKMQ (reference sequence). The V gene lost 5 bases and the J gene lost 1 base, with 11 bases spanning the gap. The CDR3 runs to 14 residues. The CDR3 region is CASSTGTGNTEAFF. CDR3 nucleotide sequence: TGTGCCAGCAGCACGGGGACTGGGAACACTGAAGCTTTCTTT.

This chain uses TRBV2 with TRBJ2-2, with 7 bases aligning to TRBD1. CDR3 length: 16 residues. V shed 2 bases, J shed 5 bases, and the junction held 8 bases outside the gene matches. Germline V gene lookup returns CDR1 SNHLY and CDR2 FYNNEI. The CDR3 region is CASSERGTANTGELFF. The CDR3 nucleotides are TGTGCCAGCAGTGAAAGAGGGACAGCCAATACCGGGGAGCTGTTTTTT. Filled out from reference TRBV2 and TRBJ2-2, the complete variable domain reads EPEVTQTPSHQVTQMGQEVILRCVPISNHLYFYWYRQILGQKVEFLVSFYNNEISEKSEIFDDQFSVERPDGSNFTLKIRSTKLEDSAMYFCASSERGTANTGELFFGEGSRLTVL.